The entry that follows covers one T cell receptor (beta chain) sequence. In the study's own analysis: Nucleated cell counts were estimated from reference gene primer amplification. Sequencing was performed with immunoSEQ multiplex PCR; in TCRdb, only in-frame clones are kept and a portion is missing. V and J calls and clone size are as listed in that table; D and trimming were resolved from the DNA. The sample shows around 310,000 clones, over 75% of them seen only once. The CDR3 totals 16 residues. Trimming at V came to 3 bases and at J to 1 base, leaving 4 bases not matched to a gene. Germline assignment: CDR1 SGHDN and CDR2 FVKESK. The data were obtained in a study of blood T cell repertoires in COVID-19. Overall study context: Donors in the United States, Italy and Spain gave samples during acute or convalescent COVID-19. T cells, B-cell-depleted T cells, or PBMCs provided the cDNA or gDNA that served as material.

This clonotype was obtained from a woman aged 60 to 75 with acute or convalescent COVID-19. The chain links TRBV14 to TRBJ2-2, with 8 bases aligning to TRBD2. Sequenced input: peripheral blood. The CDR3 DNA follows: TGTGCCAGCAGCCAGTTAGCGGGGATGAACACCGGGGAGCTGTTTTTT. This translates into CASSQLAGMNTGELFF.